This entry describes one T cell receptor (beta chain). Assay: immunoSEQ multiplex PCR; the TCRdb copy retains only in-frame clones and omits some. Found here are about 95,000 clones, approximately 85% of them singletons; the top ten hold approximately 4.2%. This record belongs to a study of OX40 agonist ivuxolimab in advanced cancers. Sample: CD4+ or CD8+ T cells sorted from blood, taken in a trial of the OX40 agonist ivuxolimab. The sequence was obtained from an adult with an advanced solid tumor such as melanoma, head and neck, liver or kidney cancer.

CDR3 sequence (DNA): TGTGCCAGCAGTTCTGGGACAGGGGCCTCAACCTACGAGCAGTACTTC. Residues: CASSSGTGASTYEQYF. The chain recombines TRBV28 with TRBJ2-7; 10 positions agree with TRBD1. The CDR3 consists of 16 residues. CDR1 and CDR2 (germline): MDHEN, SYDVKM. Trimming took 4 bases from V and 2 from J; bases not matched to a gene: 8. The full variable domain, with the rest looked up from reference TRBV28 and TRBJ2-7, is DVKVTQSSRYLVKRTGEKVFLECVQDMDHENMFWYRQDPGLGLRLIYFSYDVKMKEKGDIPEGYSVSREKKERFSLILESASTNQTSMYLCASSSGTGASTYEQYFGPGTRLTVT.